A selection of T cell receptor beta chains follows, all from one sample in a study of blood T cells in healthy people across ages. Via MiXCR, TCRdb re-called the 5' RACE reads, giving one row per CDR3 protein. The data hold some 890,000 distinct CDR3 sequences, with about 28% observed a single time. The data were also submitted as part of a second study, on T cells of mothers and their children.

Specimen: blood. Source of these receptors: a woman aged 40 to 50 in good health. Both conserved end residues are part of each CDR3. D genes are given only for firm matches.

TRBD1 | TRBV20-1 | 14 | CSAPGTVSSYEQYF
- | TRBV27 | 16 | CASSSGTFDSTDTQYF
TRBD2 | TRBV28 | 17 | CASSLFPYSGGVDEQFF
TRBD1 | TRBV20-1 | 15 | CSAAGGQVPVGTQYF
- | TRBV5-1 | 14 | CASSLQGQGNEQFF
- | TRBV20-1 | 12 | CSARDPTGELFF
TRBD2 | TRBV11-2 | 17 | CASSSGLAGSNTGELFF
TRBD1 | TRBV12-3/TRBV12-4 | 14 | CASSPDREGETQFF
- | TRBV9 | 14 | CASNSGNGNSPLHF
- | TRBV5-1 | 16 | CASSTPQQLWGTEAFF
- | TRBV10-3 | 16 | CAISDSDKLAKNIQYF
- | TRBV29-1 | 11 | CSGTENTEAFF
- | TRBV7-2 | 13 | CASSDDLNYGYTF
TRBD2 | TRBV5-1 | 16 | CASSLGGGEPYNEQFF
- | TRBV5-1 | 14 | CASSLETVSYGYTF
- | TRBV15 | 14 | CATSKGGTVNEQFF
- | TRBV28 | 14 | CASVPGGEVSPLHF
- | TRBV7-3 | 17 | CASSLAPQPPGADTQYF
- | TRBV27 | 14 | CASSLSRAAYGYTF
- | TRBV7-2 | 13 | CATAEGGLETQYF
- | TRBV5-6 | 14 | CASSLAIPPGELFF
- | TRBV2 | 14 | CASSEAGRLNIQYF
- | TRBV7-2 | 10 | CASSVGTQYF
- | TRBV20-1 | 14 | CSARRAQTLNGYTF
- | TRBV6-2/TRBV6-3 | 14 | CATRGDAFTGELFF
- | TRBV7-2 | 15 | CASSSSRGNQETQYF
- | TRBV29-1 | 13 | CSVVVQGQETQYF
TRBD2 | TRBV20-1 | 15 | CSARGPSGGVYEQFF
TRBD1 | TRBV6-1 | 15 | CASNSLGQGAYEQYF
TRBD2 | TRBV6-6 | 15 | CASSYSSGGAREQFF
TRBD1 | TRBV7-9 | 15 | CASSSRDSNNEKLFF
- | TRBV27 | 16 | CASSLHFSRGERGYTF
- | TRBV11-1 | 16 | CASLLMGGTFYNEQFF
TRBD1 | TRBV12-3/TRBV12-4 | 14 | CASSFSGQVWGYTF